One and the same sample provided the 7 T cell receptor beta chains below, sequenced in a study of response to subunit inactivated influenza vaccine. TCRdb re-derived calls from the RT-PCR reads in MiXCR, one entry per CDR3 protein. The sample includes more than 400,000 distinct CDR3 sequences, roughly 9.7% of them seen just once. Sequenced material: PBMCs from blood, taken 40 to 50 days after vaccination. The receptors come from a middle-aged man who received an inactivated influenza vaccine.

V and J are TRBV28 and TRBJ2-7; D perhaps matches TRBD1 (6 bases). Germline values: CDR1 MDHEN, CDR2 SYDVKM. The V end lost 2 bases, the J end lost 5 bases, and 13 bases lay between the germline ends. The CDR3 extends over 14 amino acids. CDR3 DNA sequence: TGTGCCAGCAGTTTAGGGGGCCTCCGGGACGAGCAGTACTTC. Encoded protein: CASSLGGLRDEQYF.

This clonotype appeared many times. The chain joins TRBV19 to TRBJ2-3; 16 bases map to TRBD2. Trimming took 3 bases from V and 14 from J; bases not matched to a gene: 8. Germline CDR1 reads LNHDA; CDR2 reads SQIVND (reference sequence). The CDR3 has 15 amino acids. The CDR3 bases are TGTGCCAGTAGTATGGGACTAGCGGGGGGGCCCGCCCCGTATTTT. This translates into CASSMGLAGGPAPYF.

There are a few counts of this clonotype. V is TRBV4-2 and J is TRBJ2-7; D not resolved. This CDR3 spans 16 amino acids. Germline assignment: CDR1 LGHNA and CDR2 YNFKEQ. Between the trimmed V and J ends, which lost 3 bases and 2 bases, there was a span of 17 bases. CDR3 sequence reads: CASSQNLAGPPYEQYF. The CDR3 nucleotides read TGTGCCAGCAGCCAGAATTTGGCCGGGCCCCCCTACGAGCAGTACTTC.

This clonotype was seen at least ten times. The rearrangement links TRBV5-1 to TRBJ2-7, with D tentatively TRBD2 (5 bases). This CDR3 is 13 amino acids long. V gave up 0 bases and J gave up 5 bases, with 9 bases separating them. Germline V gene sequence: CDR1 SGHRS, CDR2 YFSETQ. CDR3 amino acids: CASSLAGINEQYF. DNA for the CDR3: TGCGCCAGCAGCTTGGCCGGGATCAACGAGCAGTACTTC.

The chain has TRBV20-1 and TRBJ1-6, with D perhaps matching TRBD1 (5 bases). This CDR3 is 13 amino acids long. The germline CDR1 and CDR2 sequences are DFQATT and SNEGSKA (reference sequence). Trimming cost V 1 base and J 5 bases, with 6 bases left between them. CDR3 in amino acids: CSARGQNNSPLHF. DNA of the CDR3: TGCAGTGCTAGAGGACAGAATAATTCACCCCTCCACTTT.

Ten or more counts support this clonotype. V usage is TRBV5-6 and J usage is TRBJ1-6; weak D call: TRBD1 (5 bases). CDR3 length: 14 amino acids. Looked up from germline, CDR1 is SGHDT and CDR2 is YYEEEE. V gave up 6 bases and J gave up 10 bases, with 17 bases separating them. The CDR3 bases are TGTGCCAGCACCTTACGGGCCACAGGATCACCCCTCCACTTT. Protein sequence: CASTLRATGSPLHF.

This clonotype occurred a few times. The chain recombines TRBV20-1 with TRBJ1-5, with D uncertain. There are 15 residues in the CDR3. CDR1 and CDR2 from the germline V gene are DFQATT and SNEGSKA (reference sequence). V lost 1 base and J 4 bases, leaving 14 bases between the germline ends. The CDR3 sequence is CSARADGRMNQPQHF. CDR3 sequence (DNA): TGCAGTGCTAGAGCGGACGGCAGGATGAATCAGCCCCAGCATTTT.